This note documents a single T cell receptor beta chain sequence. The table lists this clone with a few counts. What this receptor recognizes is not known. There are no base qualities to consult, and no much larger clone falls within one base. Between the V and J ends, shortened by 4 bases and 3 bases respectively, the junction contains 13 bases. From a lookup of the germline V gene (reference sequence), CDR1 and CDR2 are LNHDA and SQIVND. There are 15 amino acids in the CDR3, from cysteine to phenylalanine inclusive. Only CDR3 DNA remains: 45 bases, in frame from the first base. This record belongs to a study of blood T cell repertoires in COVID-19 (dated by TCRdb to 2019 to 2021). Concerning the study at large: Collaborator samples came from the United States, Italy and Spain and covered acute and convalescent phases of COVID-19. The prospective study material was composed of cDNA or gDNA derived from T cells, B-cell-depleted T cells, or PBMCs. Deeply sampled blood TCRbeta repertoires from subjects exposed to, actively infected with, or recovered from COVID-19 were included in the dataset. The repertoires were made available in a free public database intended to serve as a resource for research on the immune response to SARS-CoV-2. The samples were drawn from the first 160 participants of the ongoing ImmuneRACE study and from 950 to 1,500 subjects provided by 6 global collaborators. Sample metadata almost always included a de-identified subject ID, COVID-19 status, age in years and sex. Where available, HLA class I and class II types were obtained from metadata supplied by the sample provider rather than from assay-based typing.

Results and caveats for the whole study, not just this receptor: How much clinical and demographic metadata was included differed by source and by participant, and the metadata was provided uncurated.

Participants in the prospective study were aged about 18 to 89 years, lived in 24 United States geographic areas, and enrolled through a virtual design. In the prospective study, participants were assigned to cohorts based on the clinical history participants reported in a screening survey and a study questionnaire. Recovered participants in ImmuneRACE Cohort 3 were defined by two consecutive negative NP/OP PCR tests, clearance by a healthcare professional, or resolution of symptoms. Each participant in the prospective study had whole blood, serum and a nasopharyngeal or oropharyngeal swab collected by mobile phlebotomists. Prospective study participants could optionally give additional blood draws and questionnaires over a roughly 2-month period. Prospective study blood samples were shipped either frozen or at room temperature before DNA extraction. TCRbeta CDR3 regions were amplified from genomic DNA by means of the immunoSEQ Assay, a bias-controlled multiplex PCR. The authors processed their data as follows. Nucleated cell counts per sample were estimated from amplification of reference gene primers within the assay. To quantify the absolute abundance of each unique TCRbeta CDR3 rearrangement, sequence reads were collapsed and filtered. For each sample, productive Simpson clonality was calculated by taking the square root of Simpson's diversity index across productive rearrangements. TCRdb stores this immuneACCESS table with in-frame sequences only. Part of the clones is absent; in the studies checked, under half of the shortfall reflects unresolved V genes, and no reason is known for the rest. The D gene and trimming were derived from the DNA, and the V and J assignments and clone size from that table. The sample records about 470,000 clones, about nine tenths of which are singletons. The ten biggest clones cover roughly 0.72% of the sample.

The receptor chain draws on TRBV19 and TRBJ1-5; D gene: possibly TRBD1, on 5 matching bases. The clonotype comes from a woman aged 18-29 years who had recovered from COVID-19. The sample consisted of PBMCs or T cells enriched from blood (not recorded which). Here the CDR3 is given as CASSRQGNNNQPQHF. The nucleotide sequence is TGTGCCAGTAGTAGGCAGGGAAATAACAATCAGCCCCAGCATTTT.